This T cell receptor (beta chain) was identified during a study of cytomegalovirus exposure and HLA in healthy donors. With regard to this clone: Its target is unknown.

Study-level points and caveats: In a later analysis, a missense DCLRE1C variant was linked to TCR beta V- and J-gene trimming.

Primers included in the PCR were 60 Vbeta and 13 Jbeta primers. Sequenced by immunoSEQ multiplex PCR; TCRdb stores in-frame clones only, minus some. The sample lists about 230,000 clones; around 83% were seen once. The CDR3 runs 17 residues. Germline assignment: CDR1 SGHRS and CDR2 YFSETQ. The ends lost 0 bases at V and 2 bases at J; junction bases unmatched: 9. The clonotype was recovered from a girl aged 2-10 years in good health and CMV-seronegative. The rearrangement joins TRBV5-1 to TRBJ2-7, with 9 bases matching TRBD1. Sequenced: PBMCs. The CDR3 sequence: CASSLDGTGRGAYEQYF. The CDR3 region has the DNA TGCGCCAGCAGCTTGGATGGGACAGGGAGGGGCGCCTACGAGCAGTACTTC. Full variable domain (rest looked up from reference TRBV5-1 and TRBJ2-7): KAGVTQTPRYLIKTRGQQVTLSCSPISGHRSVSWYQQTPGQGLQFLFEYFSETQRNKGNFPGRFSGRQFSNSRSEMNVSTLELGDSALYLCASSLDGTGRGAYEQYFGPGTRLTVT.